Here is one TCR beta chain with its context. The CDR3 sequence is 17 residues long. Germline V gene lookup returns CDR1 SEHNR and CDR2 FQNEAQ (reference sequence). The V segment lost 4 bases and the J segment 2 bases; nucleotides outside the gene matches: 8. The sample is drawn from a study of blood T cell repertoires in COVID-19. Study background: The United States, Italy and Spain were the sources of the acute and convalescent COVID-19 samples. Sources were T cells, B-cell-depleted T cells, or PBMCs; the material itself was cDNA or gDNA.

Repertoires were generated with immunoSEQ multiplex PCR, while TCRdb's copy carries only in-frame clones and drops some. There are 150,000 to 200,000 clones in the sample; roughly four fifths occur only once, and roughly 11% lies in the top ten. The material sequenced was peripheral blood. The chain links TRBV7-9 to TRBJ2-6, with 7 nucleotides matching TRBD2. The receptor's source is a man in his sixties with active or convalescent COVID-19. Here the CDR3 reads CASSSPGLAAGANVLTF. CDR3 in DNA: TGTGCCAGCAGCTCTCCTGGCCTAGCGGCTGGGGCCAACGTCCTGACTTTC.